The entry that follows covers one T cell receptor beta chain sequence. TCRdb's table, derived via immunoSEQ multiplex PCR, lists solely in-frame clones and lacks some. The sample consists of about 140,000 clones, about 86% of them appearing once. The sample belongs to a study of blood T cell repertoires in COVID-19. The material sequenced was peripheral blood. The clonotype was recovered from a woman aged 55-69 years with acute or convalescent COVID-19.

CDR3: CASSLAQGGYTDTQYF. The CDR3 DNA reads TGTGCCAGCAGCTTAGCGCAGGGCGGTTACACAGATACGCAGTATTTT. This chain links TRBV7-6 with TRBJ2-3; weak D call: TRBD1 (5 bases). CDR1 SGHVS and CDR2 FNYEAQ come from the germline V gene. The V end was cut by 0 bases, the J end by 2 bases, with 12 bases between. The CDR3 extends over 16 amino acids.